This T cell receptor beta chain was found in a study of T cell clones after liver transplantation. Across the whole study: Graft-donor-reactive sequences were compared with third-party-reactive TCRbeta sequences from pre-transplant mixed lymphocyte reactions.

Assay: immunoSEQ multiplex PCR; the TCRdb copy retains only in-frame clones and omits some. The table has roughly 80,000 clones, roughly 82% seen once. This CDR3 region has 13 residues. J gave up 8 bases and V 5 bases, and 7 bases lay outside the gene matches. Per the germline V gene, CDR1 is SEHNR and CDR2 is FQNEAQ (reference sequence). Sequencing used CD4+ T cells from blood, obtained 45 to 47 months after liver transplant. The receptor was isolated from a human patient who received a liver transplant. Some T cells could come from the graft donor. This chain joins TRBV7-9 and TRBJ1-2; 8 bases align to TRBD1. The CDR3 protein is CASSLGQGLGYTF. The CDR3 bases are TGTGCCAGCAGCCTAGGACAGGGCTTGGGCTACACCTTC.